Presented here are 21 T cell receptor beta chains from one specimen sequenced in a study of T cells after yellow fever vaccination. TCRdb reanalysed the 5' RACE reads using MiXCR and keeps one entry per CDR3 protein. The table shows under 350,000 distinct CDR3 sequences, with over 3.5% occurring only once. Source: PBMCs, taken 5 days after the yellow fever booster vaccination. These receptors all stem from a man younger than 30 who received the YFV17D yellow fever vaccine.

The chain joins TRBV20-1 to TRBJ2-1; D unclear. The CDR3 sequence is 14 residues long. The germline gives CDR1 DFQATT, CDR2 SNEGSKA (reference sequence). Trimming stripped 0 bases from V and 6 bases from J, with 12 bases between. The CDR3 DNA reads TGCAGTGCTAGAGATACCCAGACCCTCAATGAGCAGTTCTTC. This sequence encodes CSARDTQTLNEQFF.

This clonotype has only a few counts. The chain recombines TRBV12-3 or TRBV12-4 with TRBJ1-2, with 11 bases identical to TRBD1. J was trimmed by 4 bases and V by 5 bases; bases with no gene match: 6. The CDR3 is 15 residues long. CDR3 coding DNA: TGTGCCAGCAGTCCCTCCGGGACAGGGGGCTATGGCTACACCTTC. It encodes CASSPSGTGGYGYTF.

This clonotype was counted between two and nine times. This sequence joins TRBV6-6 and TRBJ2-1; D unclear. The CDR3 spans 16 residues. The germline CDR1 and CDR2 sequences are MNHNY and SVGAGI (reference sequence). V lost 0 bases to trimming and J lost 5 bases, with 14 bases between them. The CDR3: CASSYSATPRDNEQFF. In DNA form, the CDR3 reads TGTGCCAGCAGTTACTCGGCGACTCCTAGGGACAATGAGCAGTTCTTC.

The genes are TRBV27 and TRBJ1-2; possibly TRBD1 for D (6 bases). The germline gives CDR1 MNHEY, CDR2 SMNVEV (reference sequence). Deletions cut 1 base from V and 0 bases from J, with 9 bases between. This CDR3 is built from 15 residues. As DNA, the CDR3 is TGTGCCAGCAGTTTATGGGGGCAAGCTAACTATGGCTACACCTTC. This sequence encodes CASSLWGQANYGYTF.

The chain employs TRBV7-2 and TRBJ1-3; 8 positions match TRBD1. The CDR3 runs 15 residues. Germline lookup yields CDR1 SGHTA and CDR2 FQGNSA. Trimming cost V 5 bases and J 1 base; bases outside gene matches: 4. The CDR3 region is CASSLRDRSGNTIYF. For the CDR3, the DNA is TGTGCCAGCAGCCTCAGGGACAGGTCTGGAAACACCATATATTTT.

The genes are TRBV2 and TRBJ1-4; D perhaps matches TRBD1 (6 bases). V lost 7 bases, J lost 2 bases, and 26 bases lay in between. From germline, CDR1 is SNHLY and CDR2 FYNNEI. The CDR3 loop spans 19 amino acids. The DNA of the CDR3 is TGTGCCAGCATTCCGAGCCTTTTGGGGGCCTTGCGGACTAATGAAAAACTGTTTTTT. Translating it yields CASIPSLLGALRTNEKLFF. Looking up the rest from reference TRBV2 and TRBJ1-4 gives the full variable domain: EPEVTQTPSHQVTQMGQEVILRCVPISNHLYFYWYRQILGQKVEFLVSFYNNEISEKSEIFDDQFSVERPDGSNFTLKIRSTKLEDSAMYFCASIPSLLGALRTNEKLFFGSGTQLSVL.

The rearrangement links TRBV6-2 or TRBV6-3 to TRBJ2-7; unclear D gene. The CDR3 is 12 amino acids. CDR1 is MNHEY, CDR2 SVGEGT, per germline. The V and J ends lost 6 bases and 3 bases respectively, with 9 bases between them. CDR3 sequence (DNA): TGTGCCAGCAGCCTCCGTTACTACGAGCAGTACTTC. Translation: CASSLRYYEQYF.

The CDR3 DNA sequence: TGTGCCAGCAGAGAGGCAGGGGTCTACAATGAGCAGTTCTTC. Protein sequence: CASREAGVYNEQFF. V and J are TRBV5-6 and TRBJ2-1; D might be TRBD1 (6 bases). The CDR3 is made up of 14 amino acids. Trimming stripped 5 bases from V and 3 bases from J, with 12 bases between. Germline V lookup: CDR1 SGHDT, CDR2 YYEEEE.

This chain joins TRBV18 and TRBJ2-3; tentative D call: TRBD2 (5 bases). The CDR3 has 16 amino acids. Germline loops: CDR1 KGHSH, CDR2 LQKENI. V was pared by 0 bases and J by 4 bases, with 14 bases between. CDR3 coding DNA: TGTGCCAGCTCACCACCGTCACTAGTTGGTGCAGATACGCAGTATTTT. This translates into CASSPPSLVGADTQYF. The full variable domain, in which reference TRBV18 and TRBJ2-3 provide the parts outside the CDR3, is NAGVMQNPRHLVRRRGQEARLRCSPMKGHSHVYWYRQLPEEGLKFMVYLQKENIIDESGMPKERFSAEFPKEGPSILRIQQVVRGDSAAYFCASSPPSLVGADTQYFGPGTRLTVL.

In this sample, this clonotype turned up a few times. The chain carries TRBV7-6 and TRBJ1-1; no clear D gene. The V gene's germline CDR1 is SGHVS and CDR2 FNYEAQ. CDR3 size: 14 residues. V lost 5 bases and J lost 6, with 16 bases in between. CDR3: CASSTRPDSPEAFF. The CDR3 DNA reads as TGTGCCAGCAGCACCCGACCGGATTCACCTGAAGCTTTCTTT.

This sequence joins TRBV5-1 and TRBJ2-5; 11 nucleotides match TRBD1. V lost 0 bases and J lost 5; bases outside the gene matches: 3. This CDR3 region has 15 residues. Looked up from germline, CDR1 is SGHRS and CDR2 is YFSETQ. The CDR3 is CASSLGTGGLETQYF. In DNA form, the CDR3 reads TGCGCCAGCAGCTTGGGGACAGGGGGCTTGGAGACCCAGTACTTC.

This clonotype has a handful of counts. The V and J genes are TRBV7-2 and TRBJ2-7, with TRBD2 matching 12 bases. Trimming at V came to 4 bases and at J to 4 bases, leaving 8 bases not matched to a gene. CDR1 and CDR2 from the germline V gene are SGHTA and FQGNSA. This CDR3 spans 16 amino acids. Here the CDR3 reads CASSSHGLAGPYEQYF. Here the CDR3 DNA reads TGTGCCAGCAGCTCGCATGGACTAGCGGGGCCTTACGAGCAGTACTTC.

This clonotype was recorded a few times. The chain employs TRBV7-9 and TRBJ2-1; possibly TRBD1 or TRBD2 for D (5 bases each). Germline V CDR1 and CDR2: SEHNR, FQNEAQ (reference sequence). The CDR3 has 14 amino acids. The V end lost 7 bases, the J end lost 4 bases, and 14 bases lay between the germline ends. CDR3 DNA sequence: TGTGCCAGCACGCACTTTGGGACGTACAATGAGCAGTTCTTC. It yields the protein CASTHFGTYNEQFF. The whole variable domain, remainder taken from reference TRBV7-9 and TRBJ2-1, is DTGVSQNPRHKITKRGQNVTFRCDPISEHNRLYWYRQTLGQGPEFLTYFQNEAQLEKSRLLSDRFSAERPKGSFSTLEIQRTEQGDSAMYLCASTHFGTYNEQFFGPGTRLTVL.

This clonotype was seen a handful of times. The genes are TRBV20-1 and TRBJ2-5; the D gene is possibly TRBD2 (6 bases). V lost 6 bases and J lost 3, with 14 bases in between. Germline V gives CDR1 DFQATT, CDR2 SNEGSKA (reference sequence). The CDR3 length is 13 residues. This chain's CDR3 is CSAFGSGEETQYF. CDR3 nucleotides: TGCAGTGCCTTCGGGTCGGGGGAAGAGACCCAGTACTTC.

The chain couples TRBV6-2 or TRBV6-3 to TRBJ2-2; 10 nucleotides align to TRBD2. The ends lost 3 bases at V and 1 base at J; junction bases unmatched: 5. This CDR3 spans 17 amino acids. Germline V CDR1 and CDR2: MNHEY, SVGEGT. In DNA, the CDR3 is TGTGCCAGCAGTTATAGCGGGGGGCATGAGAACACCGGGGAGCTGTTTTTT. Residues: CASSYSGGHENTGELFF.

Many counts were recorded for this clonotype. The gene calls are TRBV6-2 or TRBV6-3 and TRBJ2-2; D unclear. V dropped 0 bases and J dropped 6 bases, with 8 bases sitting between them. Per the germline V gene, CDR1 is MNHEY and CDR2 is SVGEGT. CDR3 length equals 14 residues. The CDR3 spells CASSYSGSAGELFF. The DNA for the CDR3 is TGTGCCAGCAGTTACTCCGGTAGTGCCGGGGAGCTGTTTTTT.

The gene calls are TRBV10-3 and TRBJ2-3; perhaps D is TRBD1 or TRBD2 (6 bases each). The CDR3 has 13 amino acids. V gave up 4 bases and J gave up 6 bases, with 11 bases separating them. The germline V gene has CDR1 ENHRY and CDR2 SYGVKD. CDR3 bases: TGTGCCATCAGTGCCGGGGGCCAGGATACGCAGTATTTT. This encodes CAISAGGQDTQYF.

This clonotype has a count of ten or more. The genes are TRBV28 and TRBJ2-7; D may be TRBD1 (6 bases). The CDR3 has 12 residues. Germline CDR1 and CDR2: MDHEN and SYDVKM. V gave up 5 bases and J gave up 4 bases, with 9 bases separating them. CDR3 region: CASSRTEYEQYV. DNA for the CDR3: TGTGCCAGCAGTAGGACAGAGTACGAGCAGTACGTC.

This clonotype was found a few times. The rearrangement joins TRBV4-3 to TRBJ2-5, with 11 bases fitting TRBD1. Unmatched junction bases numbered 14, after V lost 0 bases and J lost 2 bases. CDR3 length: 20 amino acids. Germline values: CDR1 LGHNA, CDR2 YSLEER. The CDR3 sequence is CASSQEVVRNGDRGQETQYF. The CDR3 DNA reads TGCGCCAGCAGCCAAGAGGTGGTACGAAACGGGGACAGGGGGCAAGAGACCCAGTACTTC.

This clonotype was recorded a few times. The V gene is TRBV15, the J gene TRBJ2-3; 9 bases match TRBD2. The CDR3 sequence is 21 residues long. V trimming: 0 bases; J trimming: 2 bases; junction bases outside the gene matches: 18. Germline V gene data show CDR1 as LNHNV and CDR2 as YYDKDF (reference sequence). CDR3 amino acids: CATSRDAWVAGASSPTDTQYF. DNA for the CDR3: TGTGCCACCAGCAGAGACGCCTGGGTAGCGGGGGCTTCCTCCCCCACAGATACGCAGTATTTT. The whole variable domain, filled in from reference TRBV15 and TRBJ2-3, reads DAMVIQNPRYQVTQFGKPVTLSCSQTLNHNVMYWYQQKSSQAPKLLFHYYDKDFNNEADTPDNFQSRRPNTSFCFLDIRSPGLGDTAMYLCATSRDAWVAGASSPTDTQYFGPGTRLTVL.

V and J are TRBV7-2 and TRBJ2-1; 11 bases align to TRBD2. Germline V CDR1 and CDR2: SGHTA, FQGNSA. The CDR3 has 16 residues. V was clipped by 4 bases and J by 8 bases; unmatched bases: 10. The CDR3 sequence is CASSYPLAGGSDEQFF. The CDR3 nucleotides are TGTGCCAGCAGCTACCCTCTAGCGGGGGGTTCGGATGAGCAGTTCTTC.